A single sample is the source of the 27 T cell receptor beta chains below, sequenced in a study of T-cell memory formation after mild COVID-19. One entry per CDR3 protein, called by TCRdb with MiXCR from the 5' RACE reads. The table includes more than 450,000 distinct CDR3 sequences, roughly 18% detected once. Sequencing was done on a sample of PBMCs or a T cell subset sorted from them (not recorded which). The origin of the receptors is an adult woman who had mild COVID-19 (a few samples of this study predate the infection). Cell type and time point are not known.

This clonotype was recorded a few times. The CDR3: CASSLILAGAYEQYF. CDR3 sequence (DNA): TGTGCCAGCAGTTTAATACTAGCGGGAGCCTACGAGCAGTACTTC. The chain recombines TRBV12-3 or TRBV12-4 with TRBJ2-7, with 11 bases fitting TRBD2. J gave up 2 bases and V 2 bases, and 2 bases lay outside the gene matches. The CDR3 has 15 amino acids.

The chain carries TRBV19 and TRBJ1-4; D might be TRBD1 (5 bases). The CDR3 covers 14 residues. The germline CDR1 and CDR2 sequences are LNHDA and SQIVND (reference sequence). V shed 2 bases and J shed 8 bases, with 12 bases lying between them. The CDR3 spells CASSINSGREKLFF. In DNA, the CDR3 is TGTGCCAGTAGTATAAACTCAGGGCGCGAAAAACTGTTTTTT.

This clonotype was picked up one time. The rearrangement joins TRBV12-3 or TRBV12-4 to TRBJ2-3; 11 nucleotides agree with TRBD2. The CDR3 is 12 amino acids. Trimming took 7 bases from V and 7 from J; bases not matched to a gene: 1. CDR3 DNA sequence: TGTGCCAGCACTAGCGGGAGGCATACGCAGTATTTT. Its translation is CASTSGRHTQYF.

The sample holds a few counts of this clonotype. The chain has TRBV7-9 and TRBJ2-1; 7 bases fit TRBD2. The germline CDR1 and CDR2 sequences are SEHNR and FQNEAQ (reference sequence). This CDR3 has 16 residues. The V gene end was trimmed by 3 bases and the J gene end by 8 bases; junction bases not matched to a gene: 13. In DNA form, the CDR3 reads TGTGCCAGCAGCTTCAAGCGGGGAGTCGCCCATGATGAGCAGTTCTTC. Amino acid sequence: CASSFKRGVAHDEQFF. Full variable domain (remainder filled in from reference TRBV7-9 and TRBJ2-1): DTGVSQNPRHKITKRGQNVTFRCDPISEHNRLYWYRQTLGQGPEFLTYFQNEAQLEKSRLLSDRFSAERPKGSFSTLEIQRTEQGDSAMYLCASSFKRGVAHDEQFFGPGTRLTVL.

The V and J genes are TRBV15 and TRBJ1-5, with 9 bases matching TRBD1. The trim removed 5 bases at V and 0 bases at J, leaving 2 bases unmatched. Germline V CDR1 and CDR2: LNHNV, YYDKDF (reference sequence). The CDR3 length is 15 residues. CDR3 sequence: CATSGQGNSNQPQHF. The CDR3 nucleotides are TGTGCCACCAGCGGACAGGGGAATAGCAATCAGCCCCAGCATTTT.

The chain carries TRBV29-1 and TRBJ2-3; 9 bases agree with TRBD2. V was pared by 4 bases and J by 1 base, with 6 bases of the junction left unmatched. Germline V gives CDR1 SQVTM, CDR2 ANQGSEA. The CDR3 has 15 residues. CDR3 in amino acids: CSVVGGRVRTDTQYF. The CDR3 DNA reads TGCAGCGTTGTGGGCGGGAGGGTTCGCACAGATACGCAGTATTTT.

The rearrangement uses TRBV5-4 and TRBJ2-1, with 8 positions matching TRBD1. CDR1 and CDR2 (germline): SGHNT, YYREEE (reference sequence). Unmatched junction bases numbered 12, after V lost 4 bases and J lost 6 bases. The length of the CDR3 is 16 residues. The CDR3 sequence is CASSGTGTRGPNEQFF. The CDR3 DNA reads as TGTGCCAGCAGCGGAACCGGGACCAGGGGGCCCAATGAGCAGTTCTTC.

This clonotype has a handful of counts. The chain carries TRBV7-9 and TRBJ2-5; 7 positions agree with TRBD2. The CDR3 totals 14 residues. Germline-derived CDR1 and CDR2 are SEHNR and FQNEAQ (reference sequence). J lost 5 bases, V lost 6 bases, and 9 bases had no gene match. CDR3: CASSSLATAETQYF. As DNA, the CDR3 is TGTGCCAGCAGTTCACTAGCGACGGCGGAGACCCAGTACTTC.

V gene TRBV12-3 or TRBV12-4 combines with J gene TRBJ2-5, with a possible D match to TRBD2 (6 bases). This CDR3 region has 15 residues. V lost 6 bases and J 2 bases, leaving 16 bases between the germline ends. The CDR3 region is CASSRRGFAQETQYF. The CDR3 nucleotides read TGTGCCAGCAGCCGCCGGGGGTTCGCTCAAGAGACCCAGTACTTC.

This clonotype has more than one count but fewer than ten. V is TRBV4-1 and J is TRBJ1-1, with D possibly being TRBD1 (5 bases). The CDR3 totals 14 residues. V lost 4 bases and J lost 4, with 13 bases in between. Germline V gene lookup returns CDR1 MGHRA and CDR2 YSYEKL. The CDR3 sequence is CASSLVVGTTEAFF. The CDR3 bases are TGCGCCAGCAGCCTGGTAGTGGGGACCACTGAAGCTTTCTTT.

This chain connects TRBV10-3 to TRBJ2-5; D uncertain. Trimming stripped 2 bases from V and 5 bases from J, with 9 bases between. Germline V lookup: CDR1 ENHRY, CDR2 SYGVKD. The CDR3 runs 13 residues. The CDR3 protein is CAISERVMETQYF. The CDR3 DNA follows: TGTGCCATCAGTGAGCGGGTAATGGAGACCCAGTACTTC.

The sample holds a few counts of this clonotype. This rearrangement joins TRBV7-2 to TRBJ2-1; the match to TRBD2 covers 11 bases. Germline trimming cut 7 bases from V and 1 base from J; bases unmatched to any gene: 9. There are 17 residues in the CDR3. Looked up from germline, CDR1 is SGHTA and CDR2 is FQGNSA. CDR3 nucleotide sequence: TGTGCCAGCACCACGGGGACTAGCGGCCAGTCCTACAATGAGCAGTTCTTC. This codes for CASTTGTSGQSYNEQFF.

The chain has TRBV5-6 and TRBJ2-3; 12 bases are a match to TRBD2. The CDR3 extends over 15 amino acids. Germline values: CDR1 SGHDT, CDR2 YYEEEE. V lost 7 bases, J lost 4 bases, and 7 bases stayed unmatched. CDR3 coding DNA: TGTGCCAGCGCTAGCGGGGGGGTCCGTTCAGATACGCAGTATTTT. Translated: CASASGGVRSDTQYF.

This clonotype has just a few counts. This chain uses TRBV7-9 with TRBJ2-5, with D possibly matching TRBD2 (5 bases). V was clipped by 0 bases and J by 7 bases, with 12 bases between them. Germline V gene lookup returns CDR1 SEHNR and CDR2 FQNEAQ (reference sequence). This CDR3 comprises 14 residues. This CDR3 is CASSLAGAKATQYF. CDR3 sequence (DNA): TGTGCCAGCAGCTTAGCGGGAGCCAAGGCGACCCAGTACTTC.

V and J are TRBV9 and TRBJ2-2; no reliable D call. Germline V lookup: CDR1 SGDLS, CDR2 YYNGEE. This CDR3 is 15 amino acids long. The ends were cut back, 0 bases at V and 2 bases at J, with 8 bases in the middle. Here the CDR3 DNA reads TGTGCCAGCAGCGTAGAACAGACAAACACCGGGGAGCTGTTTTTT. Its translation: CASSVEQTNTGELFF.

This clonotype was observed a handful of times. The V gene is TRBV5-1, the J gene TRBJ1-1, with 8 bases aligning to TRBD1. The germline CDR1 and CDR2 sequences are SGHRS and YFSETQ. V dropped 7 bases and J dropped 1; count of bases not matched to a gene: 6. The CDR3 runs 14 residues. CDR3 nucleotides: TGCGCCAGCGCAGGGGGCCAGAGGAACACTGAAGCTTTCTTT. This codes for CASAGGQRNTEAFF.

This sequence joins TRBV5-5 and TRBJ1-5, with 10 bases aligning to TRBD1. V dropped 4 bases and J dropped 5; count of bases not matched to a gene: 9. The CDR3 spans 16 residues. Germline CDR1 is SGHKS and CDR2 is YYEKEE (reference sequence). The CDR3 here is CASSGRPGTGDQPQHF. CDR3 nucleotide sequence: TGTGCCAGCAGCGGAAGACCCGGGACAGGGGATCAGCCCCAGCATTTT.

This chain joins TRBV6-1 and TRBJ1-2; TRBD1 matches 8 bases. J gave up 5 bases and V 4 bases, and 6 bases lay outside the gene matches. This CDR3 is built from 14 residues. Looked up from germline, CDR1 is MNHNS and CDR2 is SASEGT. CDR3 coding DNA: TGTGCCAGCAGTGCGGACAGGGCGTTATATGGCTACACCTTC. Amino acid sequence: CASSADRALYGYTF.

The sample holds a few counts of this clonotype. The CDR3 DNA is TGTGCCAGCAGTTACTCCGGCGGAACCACAGATACGCAGTATTTT. Its translation is CASSYSGGTTDTQYF. The genes are TRBV6-2 or TRBV6-3 and TRBJ2-3; D is unresolved. The V end was cut by 0 bases, the J end by 2 bases, with 9 bases between. CDR3 length: 15 amino acids. Germline V gene data show CDR1 as MNHEY and CDR2 as SVGEGT.

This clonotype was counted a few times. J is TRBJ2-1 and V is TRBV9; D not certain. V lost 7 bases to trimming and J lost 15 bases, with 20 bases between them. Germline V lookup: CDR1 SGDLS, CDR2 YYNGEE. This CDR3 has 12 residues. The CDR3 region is CASLGGRKDLFF. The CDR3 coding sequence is TGTGCCAGCCTCGGTGGACGGAAAGATTTGTTCTTC.

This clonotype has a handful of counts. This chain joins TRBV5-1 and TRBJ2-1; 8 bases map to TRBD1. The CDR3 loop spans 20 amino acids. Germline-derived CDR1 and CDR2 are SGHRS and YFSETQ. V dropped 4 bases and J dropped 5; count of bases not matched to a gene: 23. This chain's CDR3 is CASSRQGGVGKGQVDNEQFF. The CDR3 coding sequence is TGCGCCAGCAGCCGCCAAGGAGGGGTAGGCAAGGGACAGGTGGACAATGAGCAGTTCTTC.

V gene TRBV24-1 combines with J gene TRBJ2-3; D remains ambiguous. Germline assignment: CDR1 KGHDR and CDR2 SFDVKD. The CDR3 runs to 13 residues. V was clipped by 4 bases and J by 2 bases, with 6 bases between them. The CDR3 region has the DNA TGTGCCACCAGTGAGGGATACACAGATACGCAGTATTTT. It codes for CATSEGYTDTQYF.

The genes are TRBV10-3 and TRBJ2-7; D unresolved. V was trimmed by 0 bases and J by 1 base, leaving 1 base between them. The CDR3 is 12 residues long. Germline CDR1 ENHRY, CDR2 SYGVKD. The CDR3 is CAISESSYEQYF. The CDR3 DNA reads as TGTGCCATCAGTGAGTCGTCCTACGAGCAGTACTTC.

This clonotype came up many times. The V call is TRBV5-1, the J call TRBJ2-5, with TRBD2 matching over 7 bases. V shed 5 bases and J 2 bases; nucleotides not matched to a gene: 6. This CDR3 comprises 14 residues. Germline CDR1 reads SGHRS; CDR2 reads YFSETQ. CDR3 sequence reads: CASSRSGWQETQYF. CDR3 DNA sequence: TGCGCCAGCAGTCGTAGCGGGTGGCAAGAGACCCAGTACTTC.

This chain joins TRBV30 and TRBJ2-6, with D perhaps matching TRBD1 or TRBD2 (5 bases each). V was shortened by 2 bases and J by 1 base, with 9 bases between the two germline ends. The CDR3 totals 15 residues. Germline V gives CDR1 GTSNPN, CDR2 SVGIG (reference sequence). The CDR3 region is CAWSRWGSGANVLTF. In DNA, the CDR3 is TGTGCCTGGAGTAGGTGGGGGTCTGGGGCCAACGTCCTGACTTTC.

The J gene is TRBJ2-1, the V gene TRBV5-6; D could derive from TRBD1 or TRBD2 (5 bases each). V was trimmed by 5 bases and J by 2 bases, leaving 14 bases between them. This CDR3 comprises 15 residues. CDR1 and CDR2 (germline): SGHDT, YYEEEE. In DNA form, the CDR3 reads TGTGCCAGCAGTCGGGACCCCCCTGCCTACAATGAGCAGTTCTTC. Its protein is CASSRDPPAYNEQFF.

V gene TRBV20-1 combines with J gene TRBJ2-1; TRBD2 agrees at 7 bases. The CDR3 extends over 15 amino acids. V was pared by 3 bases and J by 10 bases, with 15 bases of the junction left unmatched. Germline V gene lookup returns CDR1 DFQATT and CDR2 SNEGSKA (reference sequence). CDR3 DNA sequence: TGCAGTGCTAGGATTGGGAGCGGGACCATCGGGGAGCAGTTCTTC. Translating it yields CSARIGSGTIGEQFF.